Below, 15 T cell receptor beta chains from the same sample are listed, as sequenced in a study of post-analysis software for immune sequencing data. Antigens for these TCRs are unknown. The library was made from cDNA and included unique molecular identifiers. TCRdb reprocessed the PCR reads via MiXCR and lists one record per CDR3 protein. Among hundreds of thousands of distinct CDR3 sequences listed, just under 30% were seen once. General study points: Among roughly 5 TRBV segments more frequent in patients than controls were TRBV5-6, TRBV5-1 and TRBV20-1.

The specimen sequenced was blood. These receptor sequences come from a girl aged 10 to 17 with multiple sclerosis.

Regarding this clonotype: A read error may produce the germline difference seen at one junction end. The chain combines TRBV3-1 with TRBJ2-1; 9 nucleotides line up with TRBD2. Germline-derived CDR1 and CDR2 are LGHDT and YNNKEL (reference sequence). This CDR3 is 16 amino acids long. The CDR3 DNA follows: TGTGACAGCACCAGGACCGGGACTAGCCAAGACAATGAGCAGTTCTTC. It encodes CDSTRTGTSQDNEQFF.

This clonotype has a handful of counts. The CDR3 protein is CSVQAGANYGYTF. The CDR3 nucleotides read TGCAGCGTTCAGGCAGGGGCTAACTATGGCTACACCTTC. The chain couples TRBV29-1 to TRBJ1-2, with a weak D call TRBD1 (6 bases). CDR1 SQVTM and CDR2 ANQGSEA come from the germline V gene. The CDR3 covers 13 residues. V lost 5 bases, J lost 0 bases, and 10 bases lay in between.

This clonotype was counted between two and nine times. The V gene is TRBV7-9, the J gene TRBJ1-5; D might be TRBD1 (6 bases). V lost 5 bases and J lost 15, with 17 bases in between. Germline V CDR1 and CDR2: SEHNR, FQNEAQ (reference sequence). CDR3 length equals 12 residues. The chain's CDR3 is CASSPIGGRGHF. The CDR3 DNA sequence: TGTGCCAGCAGCCCTATCGGGGGGCGCGGGCATTTT. The variable domain in full, completed from reference TRBV7-9 and TRBJ1-5, reads DTGVSQNPRHKITKRGQNVTFRCDPISEHNRLYWYRQTLGQGPEFLTYFQNEAQLEKSRLLSDRFSAERPKGSFSTLEIQRTEQGDSAMYLCASSPIGGRGHFGDGTRLSIL.

The rearrangement links TRBV7-8 to TRBJ2-3, with 7 nucleotides matching TRBD2. Germline values: CDR1 SGHVS, CDR2 FQNEAQ. The CDR3 runs 15 residues. V was pared by 7 bases and J by 2 bases, with 9 bases of the junction left unmatched. Here the CDR3 DNA reads TGTGCCAGCAACCCCACTAGCGAGTACACAGATACGCAGTATTTT. Protein: CASNPTSEYTDTQYF.

This clonotype was seen a handful of times. The chain joins TRBV20-1 to TRBJ1-5, with 7 bases that match TRBD1. This CDR3 has 13 residues. Germline V CDR1 and CDR2: DFQATT, SNEGSKA (reference sequence). The ends lost 3 bases at V and 6 bases at J; junction bases unmatched: 5. This CDR3 is CSAREGARQPQHF. CDR3 nucleotides: TGCAGTGCTAGGGAGGGGGCACGTCAGCCCCAGCATTTT.

This clonotype occurred many times. The CDR3 sequence is CSVETDRDAYEQYF. The CDR3 coding sequence is TGCAGCGTTGAGACTGACAGAGACGCCTACGAGCAGTACTTC. The chain combines TRBV29-1 with TRBJ2-7; perhaps TRBD1 as D (5 bases). Trimming removed 3 bases from V and 2 bases from J, with 14 bases in between. Germline CDR1 reads SQVTM; CDR2 reads ANQGSEA. CDR3 size: 14 residues.

This clonotype was recorded at least ten times. The V and J genes are TRBV7-8 and TRBJ1-5; 7 nucleotides match TRBD1. The J segment lost 5 bases and the V segment lost 1 base, leaving 5 bases of the junction unmatched. Germline V gene lookup returns CDR1 SGHVS and CDR2 FQNEAQ. The CDR3 is 15 residues long. CDR3 amino acids: CASSLGAGGHQPQHF. The CDR3 bases are TGTGCCAGCAGCTTAGGGGCAGGGGGACATCAGCCCCAGCATTTT.

This clonotype was seen only a few times. CDR3 nucleotide sequence: TGTGCCAGCAGTGGGTGGGAGGGGACAGATACGCAGTATTTT. Translation: CASSGWEGTDTQYF. The chain couples TRBV6-1 to TRBJ2-3; 7 nucleotides line up with TRBD2. V lost 4 bases, J lost 3 bases, and 4 bases stayed unmatched. This CDR3 is built from 14 residues. CDR1 is MNHNS, CDR2 SASEGT, per germline.

The chain links TRBV20-1 to TRBJ2-7; tentatively, D is TRBD1 or TRBD2 (6 bases each). This CDR3 comprises 14 residues. V shed 5 bases and J shed 0 bases, with 14 bases lying between them. Germline values: CDR1 DFQATT, CDR2 SNEGSKA (reference sequence). CDR3 sequence: CSAWRRGSSYEQYF. CDR3 in DNA: TGCAGTGCTTGGCGGAGGGGGAGCTCCTACGAGCAGTACTTC.

This clonotype was picked up a small number of times. The chain carries TRBV12-3 or TRBV12-4 and TRBJ2-3; the match to TRBD1 covers 7 bases. There are 17 residues in the CDR3. V trimming: 2 bases; J trimming: 3 bases; junction bases outside the gene matches: 11. The DNA for the CDR3 is TGTGCCAGCAGTTTAAGGTACAGGGGAATAAGTACAGATACGCAGTATTTT. As protein: CASSLRYRGISTDTQYF.

This clonotype was counted between two and nine times. V and J are TRBV7-2 and TRBJ1-1; D not certain. CDR1 is SGHTA, CDR2 FQGNSA, per germline. Trimming removed 5 bases at V and 1 base at J, with 11 bases between. The CDR3 is made up of 14 amino acids. The CDR3 DNA is TGTGCCAGCAGCCCTAGCACAGCGAACACTGAAGCTTTCTTT. This translates into CASSPSTANTEAFF.

The V and J genes are TRBV28 and TRBJ2-3; TRBD1 aligns across 10 bases. Germline CDR1 and CDR2: MDHEN and SYDVKM. There are 16 residues in the CDR3. V shed 4 bases and J 6 bases; nucleotides not matched to a gene: 10. This CDR3 reads CASSSDRGPYPDTQYF. The CDR3 DNA follows: TGTGCCAGCAGTTCCGACAGGGGGCCCTACCCCGATACGCAGTATTTT.

The sample holds a few counts of this clonotype. The V gene is TRBV7-2, the J gene TRBJ2-5, with 8 bases lining up with TRBD2. The CDR3 totals 15 residues. V dropped 4 bases and J dropped 4; count of bases not matched to a gene: 8. Germline CDR1 SGHTA, CDR2 FQGNSA. DNA for the CDR3: TGTGCCAGCAGCTCTCACGGACTAGCCCCAGAGACCCAGTACTTC. Translation: CASSSHGLAPETQYF.

This clonotype was observed many times. The V gene is TRBV20-1, the J gene TRBJ2-7; D is undetermined. CDR3 length: 13 residues. The germline CDR1 and CDR2 sequences are DFQATT and SNEGSKA (reference sequence). The ends were cut back, 3 bases at V and 2 bases at J, with 11 bases in the middle. The DNA of the CDR3 is TGCAGTGCTAGGACCAAAAGGACCTACGAGCAGTACTTC. It codes for CSARTKRTYEQYF.

V usage is TRBV28 and J usage is TRBJ2-7; 7 bases map to TRBD1. Germline trimming cut 4 bases from V and 3 bases from J; bases unmatched to any gene: 12. The CDR3 totals 16 residues. Germline V gives CDR1 MDHEN, CDR2 SYDVKM. Here the CDR3 reads CASSSTGVGGIYEQYF. For the CDR3, the DNA is TGTGCCAGCAGTTCAACTGGGGTAGGGGGCATCTACGAGCAGTACTTC. Full variable domain (missing parts from reference TRBV28 and TRBJ2-7): DVKVTQSSRYLVKRTGEKVFLECVQDMDHENMFWYRQDPGLGLRLIYFSYDVKMKEKGDIPEGYSVSREKKERFSLILESASTNQTSMYLCASSSTGVGGIYEQYFGPGTRLTVT.